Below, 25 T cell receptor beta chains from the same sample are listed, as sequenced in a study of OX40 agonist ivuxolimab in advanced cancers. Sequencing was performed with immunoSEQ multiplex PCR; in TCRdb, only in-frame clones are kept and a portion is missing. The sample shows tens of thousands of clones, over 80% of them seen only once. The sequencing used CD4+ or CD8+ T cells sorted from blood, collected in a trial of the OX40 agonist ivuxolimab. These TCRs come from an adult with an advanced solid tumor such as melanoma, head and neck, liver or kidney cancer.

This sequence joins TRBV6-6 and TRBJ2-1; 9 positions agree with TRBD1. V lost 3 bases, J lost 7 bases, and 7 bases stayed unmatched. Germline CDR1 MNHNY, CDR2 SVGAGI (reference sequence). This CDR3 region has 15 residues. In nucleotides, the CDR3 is TGTGCCAGCAGTTATTCGGGACAGGGTGGGAATGAGCAGTTCTTC. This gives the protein CASSYSGQGGNEQFF.

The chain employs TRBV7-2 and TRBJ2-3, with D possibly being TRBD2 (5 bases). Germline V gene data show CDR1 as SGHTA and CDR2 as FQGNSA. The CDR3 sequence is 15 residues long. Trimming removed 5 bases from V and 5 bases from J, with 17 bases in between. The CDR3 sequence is CASSPTSSAGDTQYF. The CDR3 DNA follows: TGTGCCAGCAGCCCCACTAGTTCTGCGGGAGATACGCAGTATTTT.

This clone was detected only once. The CDR3 spells CASSLASEHTGELFF. DNA of the CDR3: TGTGCCAGCAGCTTAGCGAGCGAACACACCGGGGAGCTGTTTTTT. This chain connects TRBV7-9 to TRBJ2-2; unclear D gene. Trimming pared 0 bases from V and 3 bases from J, leaving 8 bases between. This CDR3 contains 15 residues. Germline lookup yields CDR1 SEHNR and CDR2 FQNEAQ (reference sequence).

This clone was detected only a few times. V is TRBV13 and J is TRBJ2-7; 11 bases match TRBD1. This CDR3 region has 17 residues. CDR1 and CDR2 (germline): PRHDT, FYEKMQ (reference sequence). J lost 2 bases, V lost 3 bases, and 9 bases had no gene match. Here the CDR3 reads CASSFERPGQGAYEQYF. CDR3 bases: TGTGCCAGCAGCTTCGAGCGCCCGGGACAGGGGGCCTACGAGCAGTACTTC.

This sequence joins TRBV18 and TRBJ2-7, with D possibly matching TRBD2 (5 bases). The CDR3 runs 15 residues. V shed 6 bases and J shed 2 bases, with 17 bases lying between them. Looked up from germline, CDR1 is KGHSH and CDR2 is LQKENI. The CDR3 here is CASSPAAGTPYEQYF. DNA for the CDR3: TGTGCCAGCTCCCCGGCCGCGGGTACCCCCTACGAGCAGTACTTC.

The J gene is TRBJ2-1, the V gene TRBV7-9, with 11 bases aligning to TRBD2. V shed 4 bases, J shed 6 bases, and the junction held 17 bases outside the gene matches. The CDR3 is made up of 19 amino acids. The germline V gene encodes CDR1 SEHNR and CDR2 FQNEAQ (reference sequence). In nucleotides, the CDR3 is TGTGCCAGCAGCTGGGGGGTCCACGGCGGGACTAGCGGTTTCAATGAGCAGTTCTTC. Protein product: CASSWGVHGGTSGFNEQFF.

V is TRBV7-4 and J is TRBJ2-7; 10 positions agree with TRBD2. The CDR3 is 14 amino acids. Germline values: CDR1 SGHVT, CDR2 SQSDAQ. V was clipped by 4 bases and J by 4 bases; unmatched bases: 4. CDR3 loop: CASSSSGRIYEQYF. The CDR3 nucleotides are TGTGCCAGCAGCTCTAGCGGGAGAATATACGAGCAGTACTTC.

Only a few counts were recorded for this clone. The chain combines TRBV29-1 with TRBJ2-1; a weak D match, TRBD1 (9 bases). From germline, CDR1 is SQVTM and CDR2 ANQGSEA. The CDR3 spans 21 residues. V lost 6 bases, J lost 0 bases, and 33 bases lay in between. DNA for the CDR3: TGCAGCGTCGGTGGACAGGGGAATAGCGGGGCCCATAGTAGCTCCTACAATGAGCAGTTCTTC. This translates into CSVGGQGNSGAHSSSYNEQFF.

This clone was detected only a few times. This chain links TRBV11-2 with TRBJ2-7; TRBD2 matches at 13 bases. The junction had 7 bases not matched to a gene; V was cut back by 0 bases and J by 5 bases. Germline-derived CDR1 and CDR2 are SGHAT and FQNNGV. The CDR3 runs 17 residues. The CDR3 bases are TGTGCCAGCAGCTTAGACTTCACTAGCGGGAGGGCCGACGAGCAGTACTTC. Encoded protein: CASSLDFTSGRADEQYF.

For the CDR3, the DNA is TGTGCCAGCAGCGTGGAGGGGAGCGGCGAGCAGTACTTC. Its translation: CASSVEGSGEQYF. V is TRBV5-4 and J is TRBJ2-7; tentatively, D is TRBD2 (6 bases). CDR3 length equals 13 residues. Germline V lookup: CDR1 SGHNT, CDR2 YYREEE (reference sequence). V shed 4 bases and J shed 6 bases, with 14 bases lying between them.

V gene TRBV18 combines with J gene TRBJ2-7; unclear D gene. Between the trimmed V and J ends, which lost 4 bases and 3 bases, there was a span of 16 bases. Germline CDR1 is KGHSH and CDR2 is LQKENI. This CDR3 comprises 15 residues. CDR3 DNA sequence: TGTGCCAGCTCACTAGAGACGGTCTCGGTCTACGAGCAGTACTTC. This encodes CASSLETVSVYEQYF.

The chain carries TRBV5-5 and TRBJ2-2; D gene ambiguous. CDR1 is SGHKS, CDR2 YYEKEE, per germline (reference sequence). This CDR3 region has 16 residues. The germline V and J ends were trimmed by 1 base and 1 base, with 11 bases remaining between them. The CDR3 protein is CASSLNGKVNTGELFF. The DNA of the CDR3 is TGTGCCAGCAGCTTGAACGGTAAAGTGAACACCGGGGAGCTGTTTTTT.

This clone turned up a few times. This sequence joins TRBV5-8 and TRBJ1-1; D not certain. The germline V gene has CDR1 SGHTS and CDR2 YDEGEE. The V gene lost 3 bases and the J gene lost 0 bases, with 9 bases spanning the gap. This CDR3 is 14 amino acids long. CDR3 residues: CASSYGLLNTEAFF. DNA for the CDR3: TGTGCCAGCAGCTATGGACTCTTGAACACTGAAGCTTTCTTT.

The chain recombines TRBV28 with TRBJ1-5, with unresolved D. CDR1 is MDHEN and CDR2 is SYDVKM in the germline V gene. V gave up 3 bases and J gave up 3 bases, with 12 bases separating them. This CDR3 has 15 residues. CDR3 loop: CASSFRGVLNQPQHF. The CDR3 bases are TGTGCCAGCAGTTTCCGTGGTGTACTCAATCAGCCCCAGCATTTT.

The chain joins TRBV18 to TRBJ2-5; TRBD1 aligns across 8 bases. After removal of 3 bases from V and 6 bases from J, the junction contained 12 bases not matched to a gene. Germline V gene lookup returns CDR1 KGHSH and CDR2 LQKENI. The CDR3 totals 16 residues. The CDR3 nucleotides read TGTGCCAGCTCACCCACCGCCGGACAGGGACGACAGACCCAGTACTTC. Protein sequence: CASSPTAGQGRQTQYF. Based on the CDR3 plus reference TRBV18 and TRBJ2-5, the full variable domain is NAGVMQNPRHLVRRRGQEARLRCSPMKGHSHVYWYRQLPEEGLKFMVYLQKENIIDESGMPKERFSAEFPKEGPSILRIQQVVRGDSAAYFCASSPTAGQGRQTQYFGPGTRLLVL.

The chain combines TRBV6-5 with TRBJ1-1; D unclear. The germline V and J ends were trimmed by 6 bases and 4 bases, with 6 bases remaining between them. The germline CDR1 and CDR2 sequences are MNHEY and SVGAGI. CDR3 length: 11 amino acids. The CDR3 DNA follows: TGTGCCAGCAGCGAGGTCACTGAAGCTTTCTTT. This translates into CASSEVTEAFF.

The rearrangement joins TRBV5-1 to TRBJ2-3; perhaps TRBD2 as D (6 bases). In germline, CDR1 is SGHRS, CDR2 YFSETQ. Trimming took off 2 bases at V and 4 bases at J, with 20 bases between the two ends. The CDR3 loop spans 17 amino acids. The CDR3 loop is CASSFGARRDPADTQYF. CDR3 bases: TGCGCCAGCAGCTTCGGAGCTAGGAGGGATCCCGCAGATACGCAGTATTTT.

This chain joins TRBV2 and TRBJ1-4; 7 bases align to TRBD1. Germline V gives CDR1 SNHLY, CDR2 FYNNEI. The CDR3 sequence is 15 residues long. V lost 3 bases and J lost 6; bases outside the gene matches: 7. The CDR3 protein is CASSEKGTDDEKLFF. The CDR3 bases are TGTGCCAGCAGTGAGAAAGGGACAGATGATGAAAAACTGTTTTTT.

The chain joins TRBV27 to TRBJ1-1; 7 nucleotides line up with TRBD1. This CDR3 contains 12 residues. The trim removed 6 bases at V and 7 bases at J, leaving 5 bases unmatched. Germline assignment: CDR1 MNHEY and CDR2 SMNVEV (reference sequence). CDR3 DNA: TGTGCCAGCAGCCAGGGGGGCCTTGAAGCTTTCTTT. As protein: CASSQGGLEAFF.

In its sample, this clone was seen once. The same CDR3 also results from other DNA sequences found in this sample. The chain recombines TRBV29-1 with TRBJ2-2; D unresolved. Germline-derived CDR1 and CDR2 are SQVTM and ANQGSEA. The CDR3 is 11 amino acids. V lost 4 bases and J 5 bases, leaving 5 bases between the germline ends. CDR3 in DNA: TGCAGCGTTGTGTATACCGGGGAGCTGTTTTTT. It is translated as CSVVYTGELFF.

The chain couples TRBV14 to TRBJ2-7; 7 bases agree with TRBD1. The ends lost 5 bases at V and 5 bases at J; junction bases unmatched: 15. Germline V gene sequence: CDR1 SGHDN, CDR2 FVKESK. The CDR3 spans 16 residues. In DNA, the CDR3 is TGTGCCAGCAGCTCTCATGAGACAGGGATAGGGAACGAGCAGTACTTC. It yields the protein CASSSHETGIGNEQYF.

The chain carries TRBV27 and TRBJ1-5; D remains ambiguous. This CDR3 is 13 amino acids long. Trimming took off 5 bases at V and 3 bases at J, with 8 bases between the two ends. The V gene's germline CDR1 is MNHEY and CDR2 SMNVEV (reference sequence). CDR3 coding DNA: TGTGCCAGCAGTATGGCAGTCAATCAGCCCCAGCATTTT. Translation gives CASSMAVNQPQHF.

CDR3: CASSLGGAGAIVAYEQYF. CDR3 DNA sequence: TGTGCCAGCAGCTTAGGGGGGGCAGGGGCTATCGTAGCCTACGAGCAGTACTTC. This rearrangement joins TRBV7-8 to TRBJ2-7; possibly TRBD1 or TRBD2 for D (6 bases each). Germline CDR1 SGHVS, CDR2 FQNEAQ. The CDR3 extends over 18 amino acids. V shed 1 base and J shed 2 bases, with 21 bases lying between them. Combining the CDR3 with reference TRBV7-8 and TRBJ2-7 gives the whole variable domain GAGVSQSPRYKVAKRGQDVALRCDPISGHVSLFWYQQALGQGPEFLTYFQNEAQLDKSGLPSDRFFAERPEGSVSTLKIQRTQQEDSAVYLCASSLGGAGAIVAYEQYFGPGTRLTVT.

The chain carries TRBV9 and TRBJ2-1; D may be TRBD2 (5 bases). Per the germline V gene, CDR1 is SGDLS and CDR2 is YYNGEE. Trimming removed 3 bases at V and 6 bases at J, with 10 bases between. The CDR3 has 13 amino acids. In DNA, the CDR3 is TGTGCCAGCAGCGACGAGGACTTCAATGAGCAGTTCTTC. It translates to CASSDEDFNEQFF.

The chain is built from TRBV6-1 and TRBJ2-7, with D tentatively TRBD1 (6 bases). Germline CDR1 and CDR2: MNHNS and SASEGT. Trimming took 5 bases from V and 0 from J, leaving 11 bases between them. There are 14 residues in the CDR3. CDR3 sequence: CASSFDRNSYEQYF. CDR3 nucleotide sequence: TGTGCCAGCAGTTTTGACAGGAACTCCTACGAGCAGTACTTC.